This T cell receptor (beta chain) originates from a study of somatic mutations in cytotoxic T cells in rheumatoid arthritis. General study results and limits: Age-matched healthy controls and rheumatoid arthritis patients had CD8+ T-cell clonality that did not differ significantly. Adjustment for multiple comparisons was not applied to the slight TRBV07 underrepresentation observed in rheumatoid arthritis patients.

The CDR3 loop spans 16 amino acids. V dropped 2 bases and J dropped 7; count of bases not matched to a gene: 8. Germline lookup yields CDR1 MNHEY and CDR2 SMNVEV (reference sequence). On this clone: The target antigen is unknown.

Only in-frame clones appear in the TCRdb table, and some are missing; sequencing was by immunoSEQ multiplex PCR. The sample contains 11,000 or so clones, over 65% of which appear only once. Blood donors with median age roughly 56 years (range about 21-80), 55% female, served as healthy controls. Isolation of the CD4+ and CD8+ populations was accomplished via positive magnetic bead selection, with purity assessed by flow cytometry. The sample was CD8+ T cells sorted from blood. This receptor was taken from a man in his fifties or sixties in good health. The chain carries TRBV27 and TRBJ2-2; 9 positions agree with TRBD2. The CDR3 reads CASSLTLAGPGGELFF. CDR3 coding DNA: TGTGCCAGCAGTTTAACCCTAGCGGGGCCCGGCGGGGAGCTGTTTTTT.